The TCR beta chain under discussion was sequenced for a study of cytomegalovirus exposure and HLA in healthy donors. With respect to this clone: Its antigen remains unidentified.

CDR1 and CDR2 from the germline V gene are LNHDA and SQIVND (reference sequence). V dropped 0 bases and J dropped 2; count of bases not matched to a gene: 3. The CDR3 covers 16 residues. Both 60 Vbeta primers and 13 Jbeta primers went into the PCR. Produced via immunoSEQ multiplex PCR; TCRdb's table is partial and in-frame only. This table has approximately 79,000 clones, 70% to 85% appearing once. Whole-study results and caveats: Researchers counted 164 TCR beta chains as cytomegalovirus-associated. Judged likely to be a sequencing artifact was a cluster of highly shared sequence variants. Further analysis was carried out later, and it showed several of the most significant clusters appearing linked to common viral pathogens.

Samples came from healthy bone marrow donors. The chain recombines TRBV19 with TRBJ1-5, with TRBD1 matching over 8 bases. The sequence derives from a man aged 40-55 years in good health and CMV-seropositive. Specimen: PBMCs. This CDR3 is CASSIDSGQGNQPQHF. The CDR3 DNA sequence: TGTGCCAGTAGTATAGATTCGGGACAGGGCAATCAGCCCCAGCATTTT.